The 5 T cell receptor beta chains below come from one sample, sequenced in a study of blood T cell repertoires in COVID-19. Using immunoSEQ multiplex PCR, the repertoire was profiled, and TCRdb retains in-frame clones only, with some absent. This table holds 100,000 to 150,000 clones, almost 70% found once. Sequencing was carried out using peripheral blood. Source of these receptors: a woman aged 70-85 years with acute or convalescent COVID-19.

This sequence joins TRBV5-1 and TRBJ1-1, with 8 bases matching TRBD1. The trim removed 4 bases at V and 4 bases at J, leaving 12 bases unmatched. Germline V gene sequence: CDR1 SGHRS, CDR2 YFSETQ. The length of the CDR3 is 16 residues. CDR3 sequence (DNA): TGCGCCAGCAGCCCTCTAGCCGGGACAGGAGGCACTGAAGCTTTCTTT. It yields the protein CASSPLAGTGGTEAFF.

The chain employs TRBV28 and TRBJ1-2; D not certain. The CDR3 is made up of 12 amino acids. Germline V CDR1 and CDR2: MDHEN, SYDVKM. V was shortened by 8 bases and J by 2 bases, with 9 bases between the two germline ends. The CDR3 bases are TGTGCCAGCGGGCGGGAGAACTATGGCTACACCTTC. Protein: CASGRENYGYTF.

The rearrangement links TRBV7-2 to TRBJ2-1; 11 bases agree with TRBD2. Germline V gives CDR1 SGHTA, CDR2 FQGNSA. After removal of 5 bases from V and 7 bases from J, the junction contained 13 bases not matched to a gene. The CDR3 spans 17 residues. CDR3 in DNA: TGTGCCAGCAGCAACGGGGCCGGACTAGCGGGCCTAAATGAGCAGTTCTTC. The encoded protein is CASSNGAGLAGLNEQFF.

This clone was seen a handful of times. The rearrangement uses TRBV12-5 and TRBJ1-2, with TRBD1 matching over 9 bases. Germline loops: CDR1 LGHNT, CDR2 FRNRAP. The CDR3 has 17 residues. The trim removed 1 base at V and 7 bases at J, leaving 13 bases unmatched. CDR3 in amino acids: CASGLGGDRDLRSGYTF. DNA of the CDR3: TGTGCTAGTGGTTTGGGAGGGGACAGGGACCTTCGGTCTGGCTACACCTTC.

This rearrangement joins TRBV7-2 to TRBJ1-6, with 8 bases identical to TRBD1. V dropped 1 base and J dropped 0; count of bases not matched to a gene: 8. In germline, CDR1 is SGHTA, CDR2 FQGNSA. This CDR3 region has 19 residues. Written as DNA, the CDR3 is TGTGCCAGCAGCTTAGACGGGACAGGCCTAAGCTCCTATAATTCACCCCTCCACTTT. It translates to CASSLDGTGLSSYNSPLHF. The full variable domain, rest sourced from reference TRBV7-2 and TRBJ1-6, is GAGVSQSPSNKVTEKGKDVELRCDPISGHTALYWYRQSLGQGLEFLIYFQGNSAPDKSGLPSDRFSAERTGGSVSTLTIQRTQQEDSAVYLCASSLDGTGLSSYNSPLHFGNGTRLTVT.